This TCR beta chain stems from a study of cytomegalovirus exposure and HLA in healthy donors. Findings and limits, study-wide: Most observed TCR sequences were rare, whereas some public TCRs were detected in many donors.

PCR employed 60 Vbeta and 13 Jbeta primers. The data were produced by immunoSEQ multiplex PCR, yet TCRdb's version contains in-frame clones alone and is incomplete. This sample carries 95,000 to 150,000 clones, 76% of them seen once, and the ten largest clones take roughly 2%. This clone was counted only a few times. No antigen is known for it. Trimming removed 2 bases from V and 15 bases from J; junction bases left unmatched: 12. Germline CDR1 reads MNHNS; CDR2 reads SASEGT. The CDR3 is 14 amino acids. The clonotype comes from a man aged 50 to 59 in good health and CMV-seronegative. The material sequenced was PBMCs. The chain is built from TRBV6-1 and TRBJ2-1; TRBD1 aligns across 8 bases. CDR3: CASSERQGAIQGFF. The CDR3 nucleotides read TGTGCCAGCAGTGAACGTCAGGGGGCAATCCAGGGGTTCTTC.